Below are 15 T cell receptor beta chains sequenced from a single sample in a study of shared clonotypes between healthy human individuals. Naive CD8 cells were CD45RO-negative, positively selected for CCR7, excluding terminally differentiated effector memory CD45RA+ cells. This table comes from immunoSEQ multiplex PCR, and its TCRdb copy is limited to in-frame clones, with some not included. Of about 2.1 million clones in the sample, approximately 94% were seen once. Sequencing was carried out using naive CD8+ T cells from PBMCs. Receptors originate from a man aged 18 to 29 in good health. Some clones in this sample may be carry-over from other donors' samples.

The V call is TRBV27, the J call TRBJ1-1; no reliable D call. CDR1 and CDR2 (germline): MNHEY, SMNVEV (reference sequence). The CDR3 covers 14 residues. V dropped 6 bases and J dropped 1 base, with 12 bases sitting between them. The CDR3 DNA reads TGTGCCAGCAGCCCTACGTACAAGAACACTGAAGCTTTCTTT. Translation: CASSPTYKNTEAFF.

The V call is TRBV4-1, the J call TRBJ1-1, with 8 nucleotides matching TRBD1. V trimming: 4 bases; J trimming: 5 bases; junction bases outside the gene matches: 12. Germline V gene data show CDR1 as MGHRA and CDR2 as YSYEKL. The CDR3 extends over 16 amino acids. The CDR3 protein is CASSPEPGGVWTEAFF. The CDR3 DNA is TGCGCCAGCAGCCCCGAACCAGGGGGCGTATGGACTGAAGCTTTCTTT.

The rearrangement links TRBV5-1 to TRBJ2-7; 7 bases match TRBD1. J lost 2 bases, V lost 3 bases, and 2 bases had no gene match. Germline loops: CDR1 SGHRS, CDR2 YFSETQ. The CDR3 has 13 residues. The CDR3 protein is CASSWGQTYEQYF. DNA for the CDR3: TGCGCCAGCAGCTGGGGACAGACCTACGAGCAGTACTTC.

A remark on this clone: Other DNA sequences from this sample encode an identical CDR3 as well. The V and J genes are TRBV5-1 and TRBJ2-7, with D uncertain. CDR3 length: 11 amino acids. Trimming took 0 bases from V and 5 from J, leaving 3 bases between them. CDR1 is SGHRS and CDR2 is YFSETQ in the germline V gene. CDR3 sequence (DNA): TGCGCCAGCAGCTTGGAGAACGAGCAGTACTTC. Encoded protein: CASSLENEQYF. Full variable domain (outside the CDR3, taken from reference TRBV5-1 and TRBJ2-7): KAGVTQTPRYLIKTRGQQVTLSCSPISGHRSVSWYQQTPGQGLQFLFEYFSETQRNKGNFPGRFSGRQFSNSRSEMNVSTLELGDSALYLCASSLENEQYFGPGTRLTVT.

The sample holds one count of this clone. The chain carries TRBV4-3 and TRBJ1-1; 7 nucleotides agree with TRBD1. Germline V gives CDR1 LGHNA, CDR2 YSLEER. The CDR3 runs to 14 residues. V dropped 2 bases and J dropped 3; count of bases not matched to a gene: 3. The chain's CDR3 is CASSQTTGDTEAFF. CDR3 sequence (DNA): TGCGCCAGCAGCCAAACTACAGGGGACACTGAAGCTTTCTTT.

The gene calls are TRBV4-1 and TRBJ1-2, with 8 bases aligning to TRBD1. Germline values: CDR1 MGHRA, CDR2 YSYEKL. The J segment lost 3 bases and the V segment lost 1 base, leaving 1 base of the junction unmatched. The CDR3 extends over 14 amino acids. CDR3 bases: TGCGCCAGCAGCCAAGTGGGACAGGACTATGGCTACACCTTC. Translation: CASSQVGQDYGYTF.

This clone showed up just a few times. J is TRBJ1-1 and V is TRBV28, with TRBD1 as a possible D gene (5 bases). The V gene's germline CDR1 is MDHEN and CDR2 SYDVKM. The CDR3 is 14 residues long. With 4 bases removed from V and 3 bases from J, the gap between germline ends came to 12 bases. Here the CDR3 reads CASSSNWGDTEAFF. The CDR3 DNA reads TGTGCCAGCAGTTCTAATTGGGGGGACACTGAAGCTTTCTTT. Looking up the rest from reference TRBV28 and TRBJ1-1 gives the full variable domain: DVKVTQSSRYLVKRTGEKVFLECVQDMDHENMFWYRQDPGLGLRLIYFSYDVKMKEKGDIPEGYSVSREKKERFSLILESASTNQTSMYLCASSSNWGDTEAFFGQGTRLTVV.

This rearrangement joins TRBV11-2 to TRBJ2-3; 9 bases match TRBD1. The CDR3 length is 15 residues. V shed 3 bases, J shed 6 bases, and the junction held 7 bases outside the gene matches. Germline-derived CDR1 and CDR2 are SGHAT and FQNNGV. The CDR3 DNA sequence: TGTGCCAGCAGCTTCCTCCGGGACAGGGACGATACGCAGTATTTT. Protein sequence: CASSFLRDRDDTQYF.

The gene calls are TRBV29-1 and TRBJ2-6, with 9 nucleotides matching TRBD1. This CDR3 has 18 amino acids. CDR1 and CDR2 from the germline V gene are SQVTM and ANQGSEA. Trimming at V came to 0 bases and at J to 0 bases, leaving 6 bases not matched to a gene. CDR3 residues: CSVEDWGQGHSGANVLTF. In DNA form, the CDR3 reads TGCAGCGTTGAAGATTGGGGACAGGGCCACTCTGGGGCCAACGTCCTGACTTTC.

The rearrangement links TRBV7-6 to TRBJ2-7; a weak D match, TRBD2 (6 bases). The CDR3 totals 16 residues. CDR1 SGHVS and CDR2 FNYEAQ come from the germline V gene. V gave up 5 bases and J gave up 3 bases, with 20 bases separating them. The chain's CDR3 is CASSPMGGATNYEQYF. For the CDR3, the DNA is TGTGCCAGCAGCCCGATGGGGGGTGCAACAAACTACGAGCAGTACTTC.

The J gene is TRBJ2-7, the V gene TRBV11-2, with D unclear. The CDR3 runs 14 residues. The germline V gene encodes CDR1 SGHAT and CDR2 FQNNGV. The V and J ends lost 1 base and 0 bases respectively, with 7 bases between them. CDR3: CASSLARNSYEQYF. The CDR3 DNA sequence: TGTGCCAGCAGCTTAGCGCGGAACTCCTACGAGCAGTACTTC.

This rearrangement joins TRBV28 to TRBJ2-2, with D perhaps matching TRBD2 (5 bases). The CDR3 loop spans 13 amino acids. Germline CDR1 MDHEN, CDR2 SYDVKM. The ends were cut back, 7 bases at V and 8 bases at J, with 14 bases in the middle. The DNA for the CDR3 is TGTGCCAGCACCCGACTACGCCCGGGGGAGCTGTTTTTT. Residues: CASTRLRPGELFF.

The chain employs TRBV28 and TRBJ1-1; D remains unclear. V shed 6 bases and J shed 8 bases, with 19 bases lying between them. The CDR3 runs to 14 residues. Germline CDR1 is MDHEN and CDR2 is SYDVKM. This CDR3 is CASRLIMGLREAFF. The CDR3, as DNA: TGTGCCAGCAGGCTGATCATGGGCCTCCGCGAAGCTTTCTTT.

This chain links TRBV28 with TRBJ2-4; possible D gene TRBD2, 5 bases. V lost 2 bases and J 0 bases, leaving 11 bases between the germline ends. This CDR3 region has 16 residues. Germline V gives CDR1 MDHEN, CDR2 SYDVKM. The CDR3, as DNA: TGTGCCAGCAGTTTAATTAGCGCTTCAGCCAAAAACATTCAGTACTTC. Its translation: CASSLISASAKNIQYF. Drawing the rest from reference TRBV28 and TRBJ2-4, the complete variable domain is DVKVTQSSRYLVKRTGEKVFLECVQDMDHENMFWYRQDPGLGLRLIYFSYDVKMKEKGDIPEGYSVSREKKERFSLILESASTNQTSMYLCASSLISASAKNIQYFGAGTRLSVL.

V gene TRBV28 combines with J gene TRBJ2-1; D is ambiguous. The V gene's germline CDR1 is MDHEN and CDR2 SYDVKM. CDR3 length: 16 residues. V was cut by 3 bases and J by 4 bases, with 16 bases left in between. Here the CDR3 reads CASSFYSSPVYNEQFF. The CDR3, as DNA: TGTGCCAGCAGTTTTTATAGCTCCCCCGTGTACAATGAGCAGTTCTTC.